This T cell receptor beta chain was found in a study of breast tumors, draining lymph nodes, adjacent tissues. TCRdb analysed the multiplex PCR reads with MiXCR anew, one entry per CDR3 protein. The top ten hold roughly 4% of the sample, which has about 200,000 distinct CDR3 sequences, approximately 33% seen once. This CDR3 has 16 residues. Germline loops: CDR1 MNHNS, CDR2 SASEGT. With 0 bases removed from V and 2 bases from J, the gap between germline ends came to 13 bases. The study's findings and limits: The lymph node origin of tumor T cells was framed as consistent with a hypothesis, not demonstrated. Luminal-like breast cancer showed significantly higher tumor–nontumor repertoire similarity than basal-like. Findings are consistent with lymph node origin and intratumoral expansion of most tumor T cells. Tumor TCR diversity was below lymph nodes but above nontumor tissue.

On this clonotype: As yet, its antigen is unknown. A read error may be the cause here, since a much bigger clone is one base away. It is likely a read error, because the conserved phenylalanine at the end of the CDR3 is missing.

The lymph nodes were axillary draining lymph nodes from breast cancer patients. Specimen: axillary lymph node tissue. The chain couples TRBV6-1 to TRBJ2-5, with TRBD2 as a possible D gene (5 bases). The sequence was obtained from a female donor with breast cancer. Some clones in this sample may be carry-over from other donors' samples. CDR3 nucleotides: TGTGCCAGCAGTGAAGCGAGGTTAGCGAGGCAAGAGACCCAGTACCTC. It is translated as CASSEARLARQETQYL.